One sample yielded the 31 T cell receptor beta chains listed below, sequenced in a study of shared clonotypes between healthy human individuals. Assay used: immunoSEQ multiplex PCR; TCRdb lists only in-frame clones, some missing. Among around 2,000,000 clones listed, roughly 95% were seen once. The sample comprised naive CD4+ T cells sorted from blood. Specified subset: CD45RA+ positively selected. The receptors come from a man in his late teens or twenties in good health.

The chain employs TRBV28 and TRBJ1-6; D is uncertain. This CDR3 has 14 residues. V gave up 4 bases and J gave up 5 bases, with 9 bases separating them. The germline V gene has CDR1 MDHEN and CDR2 SYDVKM. For the CDR3, the DNA is TGTGCCAGCAGTTGGTCCCTTAATAATTCACCCCTCCACTTT. The encoded protein is CASSWSLNNSPLHF. Full variable domain (rest looked up from reference TRBV28 and TRBJ1-6): DVKVTQSSRYLVKRTGEKVFLECVQDMDHENMFWYRQDPGLGLRLIYFSYDVKMKEKGDIPEGYSVSREKKERFSLILESASTNQTSMYLCASSWSLNNSPLHFGNGTRLTVT.

This rearrangement joins TRBV6-5 to TRBJ1-3, with D perhaps TRBD1 (5 bases). Trimming cost V 4 bases and J 0 bases, with 7 bases left between them. CDR3 length equals 14 residues. Germline values: CDR1 MNHEY, CDR2 SVGAGI. The CDR3 here is CASSLGTSGNTIYF. The CDR3 DNA sequence: TGTGCCAGCAGTTTAGGGACCTCTGGAAACACCATATATTTT.

The CDR3 here is CASSQDQSVWDEQFF. CDR3 nucleotides: TGTGCCAGCAGCCAAGATCAGTCCGTCTGGGATGAGCAGTTCTTC. This chain links TRBV14 with TRBJ2-1; D ambiguous. The ends were cut back, 0 bases at V and 8 bases at J, with 14 bases in the middle. CDR3 length equals 15 residues. In germline, CDR1 is SGHDN, CDR2 FVKESK. The variable domain in full, completed from reference TRBV14 and TRBJ2-1, reads EAGVTQFPSHSVIEKGQTVTLRCDPISGHDNLYWYRRVMGKEIKFLLHFVKESKQDESGMPNNRFLAERTGGTYSTLKVQPAELEDSGVYFCASSQDQSVWDEQFFGPGTRLTVL.

The chain uses TRBV18 and TRBJ2-5, with a possible D match to TRBD1 (5 bases). With 0 bases removed from V and 4 bases from J, the gap between germline ends came to 9 bases. From germline, CDR1 is KGHSH and CDR2 LQKENI. The CDR3 has 14 amino acids. The CDR3 DNA reads as TGTGCCAGCTCACCACCGGGCAGGGTAGAGACCCAGTACTTC. Translated, it gives CASSPPGRVETQYF. The full variable domain, with the rest looked up from reference TRBV18 and TRBJ2-5, is NAGVMQNPRHLVRRRGQEARLRCSPMKGHSHVYWYRQLPEEGLKFMVYLQKENIIDESGMPKERFSAEFPKEGPSILRIQQVVRGDSAAYFCASSPPGRVETQYFGPGTRLLVL.

The rearrangement joins TRBV30 to TRBJ2-1; TRBD2 aligns across 13 bases. After removal of 1 base from V and 7 bases from J, the junction contained 10 bases not matched to a gene. Germline V gene sequence: CDR1 GTSNPN, CDR2 SVGIG (reference sequence). CDR3 length: 17 amino acids. CDR3 sequence (DNA): TGTGCCTGGAGTGCCTTTAGGACTAGCGGGAGTCATAATGAGCAGTTCTTC. This gives the protein CAWSAFRTSGSHNEQFF.

The chain is built from TRBV6-5 and TRBJ1-6; possible D gene TRBD1, 5 bases. CDR1 and CDR2 from the germline V gene are MNHEY and SVGAGI. The CDR3 is 14 residues long. Trimming shortened V by 8 bases and J by 1 base, and 9 bases separated the two germline ends. The CDR3 DNA follows: TGTGCCAGCGCCTGGGGGTCCTATAATTCACCCCTCCACTTT. Its protein is CASAWGSYNSPLHF.

About this clone: In the same sample, other DNA sequences code for this CDR3. The chain couples TRBV11-2 to TRBJ2-7; 7 nucleotides agree with TRBD2. The junction had 3 bases not matched to a gene; V was cut back by 1 base and J by 0 bases. The germline CDR1 and CDR2 sequences are SGHAT and FQNNGV. There are 15 residues in the CDR3. The CDR3 DNA reads as TGTGCCAGCAGCTTAGCGGGGGGAAGCTCCTACGAGCAGTACTTC. It encodes CASSLAGGSSYEQYF. Based on the CDR3 plus reference TRBV11-2 and TRBJ2-7, the full variable domain is EAGVAQSPRYKIIEKRQSVAFWCNPISGHATLYWYQQILGQGPKLLIQFQNNGVVDDSQLPKDRFSAERLKGVDSTLKIQPAKLEDSAVYLCASSLAGGSSYEQYFGPGTRLTVT.

For this clone: Other DNA sequences from this sample encode an identical CDR3 as well. V usage is TRBV5-4 and J usage is TRBJ2-5; D gene uncertain. V was shortened by 2 bases and J by 2 bases, with 7 bases between the two germline ends. The CDR3 consists of 13 residues. CDR1 is SGHNT and CDR2 is YYREEE in the germline V gene (reference sequence). In nucleotides, the CDR3 is TGTGCCAGCAGCTTTGGCATTCAAGAGACCCAGTACTTC. Protein: CASSFGIQETQYF.

The chain combines TRBV19 with TRBJ2-3, with D unclear. From germline, CDR1 is LNHDA and CDR2 SQIVND (reference sequence). CDR3 size: 12 residues. The V gene lost 3 bases and the J gene lost 8 bases, with 9 bases spanning the gap. The CDR3 DNA sequence: TGTGCCAGTAGTATGGTCCGGAGTACGCAGTATTTT. Protein: CASSMVRSTQYF.

This chain joins TRBV4-1 and TRBJ1-1; 7 bases line up with TRBD1. Per germline, CDR1 MGHRA and CDR2 YSYEKL. The CDR3 extends over 14 amino acids. V shed 1 base and J 6 bases; nucleotides not matched to a gene: 5. The CDR3, as DNA: TGCGCCAGCAGCCAAGCGGACAGGTCCCCTGAAGCTTTCTTT. It specifies CASSQADRSPEAFF.

Details on this clone: Other DNA sequences in this sample translate to the same CDR3. The V gene is TRBV19, the J gene TRBJ2-5; a weak D match, TRBD1 (6 bases). Trimming left V 6 bases short and J 4 bases short, with 18 bases between. The CDR3 loop spans 15 amino acids. Germline V gene data show CDR1 as LNHDA and CDR2 as SQIVND (reference sequence). The CDR3 DNA reads as TGTGCCAGTAGGCCTTCCGGGACAAATTTAGAGACCCAGTACTTC. It encodes CASRPSGTNLETQYF.

This clone has just one count. The chain employs TRBV18 and TRBJ2-7, with TRBD2 matching over 8 bases. Germline V gene data show CDR1 as KGHSH and CDR2 as LQKENI. The CDR3 is 17 amino acids. V was clipped by 3 bases and J by 1 base; unmatched bases: 11. This CDR3 is CASSPPGSTSGSYEQYF. The DNA of the CDR3 is TGTGCCAGCTCACCCCCTGGATCAACTAGCGGATCCTACGAGCAGTACTTC.

This chain links TRBV2 with TRBJ2-1, with 11 bases identical to TRBD1. CDR3 size: 14 residues. CDR1 is SNHLY, CDR2 FYNNEI, per germline. V was pared by 8 bases and J by 3 bases, with 3 bases of the junction left unmatched. The CDR3 is CASLGQGGYNEQFF. The DNA for the CDR3 is TGTGCCAGCTTGGGACAGGGGGGCTACAATGAGCAGTTCTTC. Filled out from reference TRBV2 and TRBJ2-1, the complete variable domain reads EPEVTQTPSHQVTQMGQEVILRCVPISNHLYFYWYRQILGQKVEFLVSFYNNEISEKSEIFDDQFSVERPDGSNFTLKIRSTKLEDSAMYFCASLGQGGYNEQFFGPGTRLTVL.

The V and J genes are TRBV27 and TRBJ1-1, with 11 bases matching TRBD1. The V and J ends lost 3 bases and 6 bases, in that order; junction bases with no gene match: 3. There are 14 residues in the CDR3. Germline assignment: CDR1 MNHEY and CDR2 SMNVEV (reference sequence). The CDR3, as DNA: TGTGCCAGCAGTTTGGGACAGGGGGAGTCTGAAGCTTTCTTT. Translation gives CASSLGQGESEAFF.

The V call is TRBV6-1, the J call TRBJ1-4; 8 bases fit TRBD1. Germline V CDR1 and CDR2: MNHNS, SASEGT. Trimming took 3 bases from V and 7 from J; bases not matched to a gene: 4. The CDR3 runs to 14 residues. The CDR3 bases are TGTGCCAGCAGTGACGGACAGGGCACTGAAAAACTGTTTTTT. Translated, it gives CASSDGQGTEKLFF.

The genes are TRBV7-6 and TRBJ1-3; no reliable D call. Trimming shortened V by 1 base and J by 3 bases, and 7 bases separated the two germline ends. The germline V gene encodes CDR1 SGHVS and CDR2 FNYEAQ. There are 14 residues in the CDR3. CDR3 nucleotides: TGTGCCAGCAGCTTAGGGCACCTTGGAAACACCATATATTTT. It translates to CASSLGHLGNTIYF.

The chain joins TRBV7-2 to TRBJ2-1; tentatively, D is TRBD2 (6 bases). Trimming took off 2 bases at V and 3 bases at J, with 14 bases between the two ends. The germline V gene has CDR1 SGHTA and CDR2 FQGNSA. The CDR3 spans 16 residues. The CDR3 loop is CASSLHPGGVYNEQFF. CDR3 bases: TGTGCCAGCAGCTTACATCCCGGAGGGGTCTACAATGAGCAGTTCTTC. The full variable domain, completed using reference TRBV7-2 and TRBJ2-1, is GAGVSQSPSNKVTEKGKDVELRCDPISGHTALYWYRQSLGQGLEFLIYFQGNSAPDKSGLPSDRFSAERTGGSVSTLTIQRTQQEDSAVYLCASSLHPGGVYNEQFFGPGTRLTVL.

This sequence joins TRBV10-2 and TRBJ2-2, with 11 positions matching TRBD2. There are 16 residues in the CDR3. The germline V gene has CDR1 WSHSY and CDR2 SAAADI. Trimming took 7 bases from V and 7 from J; bases not matched to a gene: 11. The CDR3 sequence is CASTSVAGGPGGELFF. The CDR3 DNA reads as TGCGCCAGCACCTCAGTAGCGGGAGGGCCTGGCGGGGAGCTGTTTTTT.

CDR3 region: CASSFGALGTGELFF. In nucleotides, the CDR3 is TGTGCCAGCAGCTTCGGCGCCCTGGGAACCGGGGAGCTGTTTTTT. The chain couples TRBV7-2 to TRBJ2-2; D not resolved. V lost 3 bases and J 5 bases, leaving 13 bases between the germline ends. This CDR3 has 15 amino acids. Germline CDR1 and CDR2: SGHTA and FQGNSA.

The chain couples TRBV29-1 to TRBJ1-2; 7 bases fit TRBD1. This CDR3 region has 14 residues. Germline CDR1 is SQVTM and CDR2 is ANQGSEA. With 5 bases clipped from V and 4 bases from J, the junction kept 10 bases outside the gene matches. The CDR3 nucleotides are TGCAGCGTTTACCGGGACAGTAGTCTCTATGGCTACACCTTC. Amino acids: CSVYRDSSLYGYTF.

This clone has just a few counts. The chain employs TRBV6-6 and TRBJ2-7; D not resolved. Germline V gene data show CDR1 as MNHNY and CDR2 as SVGAGI (reference sequence). CDR3 length equals 14 residues. Deletions cut 6 bases from V and 2 bases from J, with 14 bases between. The CDR3 region is CASRPPDGTYEQYF. The CDR3, as DNA: TGTGCCAGCAGGCCCCCGGACGGAACCTACGAGCAGTACTTC.

The V call is TRBV5-1, the J call TRBJ2-5; D might be TRBD1 or TRBD2, each matching 5 bases. The CDR3 has 13 residues. CDR1 and CDR2 from the germline V gene are SGHRS and YFSETQ. The V end lost 4 bases, the J end lost 6 bases, and 13 bases lay between the germline ends. In DNA form, the CDR3 reads TGCGCCAGCAGCACCGGAGAGGGGAAGACCCAGTACTTC. As protein: CASSTGEGKTQYF. Based on the CDR3 plus reference TRBV5-1 and TRBJ2-5, the full variable domain is KAGVTQTPRYLIKTRGQQVTLSCSPISGHRSVSWYQQTPGQGLQFLFEYFSETQRNKGNFPGRFSGRQFSNSRSEMNVSTLELGDSALYLCASSTGEGKTQYFGPGTRLLVL.

This chain connects TRBV10-1 to TRBJ1-4; unclear D gene. V was trimmed by 5 bases and J by 6 bases, leaving 13 bases between them. This CDR3 is 14 amino acids long. Germline-derived CDR1 and CDR2 are WNHNN and SYGVQD (reference sequence). The CDR3 is CASSPGGKDEKLFF. The CDR3 bases are TGCGCCAGCAGTCCTGGAGGGAAGGATGAAAAACTGTTTTTT.

The chain combines TRBV2 with TRBJ2-7; TRBD1 is a possible D gene (5 bases). The CDR3 spans 12 residues. The ends were cut back, 10 bases at V and 2 bases at J, with 12 bases in the middle. CDR1 and CDR2 from the germline V gene are SNHLY and FYNNEI. The CDR3 spells CAILQVTYEQYF. DNA for the CDR3: TGTGCCATTTTACAGGTTACCTACGAGCAGTACTTC.

The chain has TRBV6-1 and TRBJ1-1, with D possibly matching TRBD1 (6 bases). This CDR3 is 13 amino acids long. V lost 5 bases, J lost 5 bases, and 12 bases lay in between. Germline-derived CDR1 and CDR2 are MNHNS and SASEGT. CDR3 bases: TGTGCCAGCAGTTATACAGGGAAGACTGAAGCTTTCTTT. It specifies CASSYTGKTEAFF.

J is TRBJ2-2 and V is TRBV7-3; either TRBD1 or TRBD2 may fit D (5 bases each). The CDR3 loop spans 15 amino acids. The ends were cut back, 2 bases at V and 1 base at J, with 8 bases in the middle. Per the germline V gene, CDR1 is SGHTA and CDR2 is FQGTGA. The CDR3: CASSLGTQNTGELFF. As DNA, the CDR3 is TGTGCCAGCAGCTTAGGGACGCAGAACACCGGGGAGCTGTTTTTT. The whole variable domain, filled in from reference TRBV7-3 and TRBJ2-2, reads GAGVSQTPSNKVTEKGKYVELRCDPISGHTALYWYRQSLGQGPEFLIYFQGTGAADDSGLPNDRFFAVRPEGSVSTLKIQRTERGDSAVYLCASSLGTQNTGELFFGEGSRLTVL.

This chain uses TRBV25-1 with TRBJ2-7; 9 bases align to TRBD1. In germline, CDR1 is MGHDK, CDR2 SYGVNS. V lost 7 bases to trimming and J lost 3 bases; unmatched junction nucleotides: 10. The CDR3 covers 15 residues. CDR3 nucleotide sequence: TGTGCCAGCACCGACGACAGGGGGAAAATCTACGAGCAGTACTTC. Protein sequence: CASTDDRGKIYEQYF.

This chain joins TRBV30 and TRBJ2-1; TRBD2 matches 7 bases. The CDR3 spans 14 residues. Germline V gene data show CDR1 as GTSNPN and CDR2 as SVGIG (reference sequence). V trimming: 3 bases; J trimming: 4 bases; junction bases outside the gene matches: 6. In DNA, the CDR3 is TGTGCCTGGAGGCGGGCGGGAGCTTACAATGAGCAGTTCTTC. This codes for CAWRRAGAYNEQFF. Full variable domain (rest looked up from reference TRBV30 and TRBJ2-1): SQTIHQWPATLVQPVGSPLSLECTVEGTSNPNLYWYRQAAGRGLQLLFYSVGIGQISSEVPQNLSASRPQDRQFILSSKKLLLSDSGFYLCAWRRAGAYNEQFFGPGTRLTVL.

CDR3 loop: CASSDAGNEQFF. Written as DNA, the CDR3 is TGTGCCAGCAGTGACGCGGGGAATGAGCAGTTCTTC. The chain recombines TRBV2 with TRBJ2-1; tentative D call: TRBD2 (6 bases). The germline CDR1 and CDR2 sequences are SNHLY and FYNNEI. The CDR3 is 12 amino acids. The germline V and J ends were trimmed by 3 bases and 7 bases, with 7 bases remaining between them.

The rearrangement links TRBV7-8 to TRBJ1-1; weak D call: TRBD1 (5 bases). CDR1 is SGHVS, CDR2 FQNEAQ, per germline. This CDR3 has 13 amino acids. With 3 bases removed from V and 8 bases from J, the gap between germline ends came to 13 bases. CDR3 sequence (DNA): TGTGCCAGCAGCTTCCCCGGGGGAAGGGAAGCTTTCTTT. It translates to CASSFPGGREAFF.

V gene TRBV9 combines with J gene TRBJ2-5, with D hard to call. V was trimmed by 2 bases and J by 6 bases, leaving 11 bases between them. This CDR3 comprises 13 residues. Germline V CDR1 and CDR2: SGDLS, YYNGEE. The CDR3: CASSVGRYQTQYF. As DNA, the CDR3 is TGTGCCAGCAGCGTCGGCAGGTACCAGACCCAGTACTTC.